Presented here are 11 T cell receptor beta chains from one specimen sequenced in a study of cytomegalovirus exposure and HLA in healthy donors. PCR used 60 Vbeta primers and 13 Jbeta primers. Here immunoSEQ multiplex PCR was the method, and the copy in TCRdb shows in-frame clones only, minus some. This sample carries 250,000 or so clones, roughly 91% of them seen once, and the ten largest clones take 1.5% to 2%. The sequencing input was PBMCs. These receptors all come from a girl aged 2-15 years in good health and CMV-seronegative.

The chain uses TRBV9 and TRBJ2-7, with D uncertain. The CDR3 runs 13 residues. CDR1 is SGDLS, CDR2 YYNGEE, per germline. Trimming pared 0 bases from V and 6 bases from J, leaving 10 bases between. Here the CDR3 DNA reads TGTGCCAGCAGCGTAGAGGTGGCAGGCGAGCAGTACTTC. Translated: CASSVEVAGEQYF.

In nucleotides, the CDR3 is TGTGCCAGCAGTATTACAGGGGACTCACCCCTCCACTTT. Protein: CASSITGDSPLHF. V is TRBV28 and J is TRBJ1-6; 7 nucleotides agree with TRBD1. The length of the CDR3 is 13 residues. Germline loops: CDR1 MDHEN, CDR2 SYDVKM. V dropped 5 bases and J dropped 10; count of bases not matched to a gene: 5.

This clone was seen more than once but under ten times. The CDR3 DNA reads as TGCAGCGTTGCAGGGGATAGCAATCAGCCCCAGCATTTT. It is translated as CSVAGDSNQPQHF. The V call is TRBV29-1, the J call TRBJ1-5; D is perhaps TRBD1 (6 bases). V was pared by 4 bases and J by 0 bases, with 7 bases between. The germline gives CDR1 SQVTM, CDR2 ANQGSEA. The length of the CDR3 is 13 residues.

CDR3 DNA: TGTGCCAGCAGCCTTGGACTAGAAGAGACCCAGTACTTC. It is translated as CASSLGLEETQYF. This chain uses TRBV5-4 with TRBJ2-5; 7 bases align to TRBD2. Looked up from germline, CDR1 is SGHNT and CDR2 is YYREEE (reference sequence). The V segment lost 4 bases and the J segment 3 bases; nucleotides outside the gene matches: 3. This CDR3 has 13 amino acids. The entire variable domain, with the rest obtained from reference TRBV5-4 and TRBJ2-5, is as follows: ETGVTQSPTHLIKTRGQQVTLRCSSQSGHNTVSWYQQALGQGPQFIFQYYREEENGRGNFPPRFSGLQFPNYSSELNVNALELDDSALYLCASSLGLEETQYFGPGTRLLVL.

A note on this clone: It is unclear where the CDR3 begins or ends on the DNA, so no DNA is shown, and the CDR3 is as TCRdb lists it. This chain links TRBV27 with TRBJ1-1. The CDR3 spans 12 residues, counting both ends. The V gene's germline CDR1 is MNHEY and CDR2 SMNVEV (reference sequence). This CDR3 reads CASSSSGGEAFF.

This clone has only one observation. The V gene is TRBV6-6, the J gene TRBJ2-7, with 10 bases aligning to TRBD1. Looked up from germline, CDR1 is MNHNY and CDR2 is SVGAGI (reference sequence). This CDR3 spans 14 amino acids. Losses at the gene ends were 6 bases for V and 2 bases for J; bases not matched to a gene: 4. CDR3 in amino acids: CASRKGQGAYEQYF. CDR3 DNA: TGTGCCAGCAGAAAAGGACAGGGGGCCTACGAGCAGTACTTC.

The chain recombines TRBV30 with TRBJ1-1, with D uncertain. The V end lost 0 bases, the J end lost 0 bases, and 5 bases lay between the germline ends. The CDR3 has 13 amino acids. The germline V gene encodes CDR1 GTSNPN and CDR2 SVGIG (reference sequence). The CDR3 reads CAWSVRMNTEAFF. CDR3 DNA sequence: TGTGCCTGGAGTGTGCGCATGAACACTGAAGCTTTCTTT.

This chain connects TRBV6-5 to TRBJ1-2; TRBD1 agrees at 8 bases. Germline CDR1 reads MNHEY; CDR2 reads SVGAGI. V shed 6 bases, J shed 3 bases, and the junction held 6 bases outside the gene matches. The CDR3 loop spans 14 amino acids. CDR3 in amino acids: CASSPQTGDYGYTF. DNA for the CDR3: TGTGCCAGCAGCCCCCAGACAGGGGACTATGGCTACACCTTC.

The chain couples TRBV2 to TRBJ2-3; 9 bases align to TRBD2. V lost 6 bases, J lost 4 bases, and 8 bases stayed unmatched. The germline V gene has CDR1 SNHLY and CDR2 FYNNEI. The CDR3 totals 15 residues. The CDR3 loop is CASRRYSGSSDTQYF. The CDR3 nucleotides are TGTGCCAGCAGGCGGTATAGCGGGAGTTCAGATACGCAGTATTTT.

This chain uses TRBV2 with TRBJ2-5; 7 nucleotides agree with TRBD2. This CDR3 region has 13 residues. Germline V gene data show CDR1 as SNHLY and CDR2 as FYNNEI. J was trimmed by 3 bases and V by 7 bases; bases with no gene match: 5. The CDR3 bases are TGTGCCAGCAACCTAGCGGCGAAAGAGACCCAGTACTTC. Translation gives CASNLAAKETQYF.

This clone was counted a single time. The chain combines TRBV30 with TRBJ2-5, with D unclear. The end of the DNA is better explained by TRBJ2-7, so the J call may be wrong. The germline CDR1 and CDR2 sequences are GTSNPN and SVGIG (reference sequence). The CDR3 has 14 amino acids. CDR3 nucleotides: TGTGCCTGGAGTGAGGCAGCCGGAGACTACGAGCAGTACTTC. This gives the protein CAWSEAAGDYEQYF.